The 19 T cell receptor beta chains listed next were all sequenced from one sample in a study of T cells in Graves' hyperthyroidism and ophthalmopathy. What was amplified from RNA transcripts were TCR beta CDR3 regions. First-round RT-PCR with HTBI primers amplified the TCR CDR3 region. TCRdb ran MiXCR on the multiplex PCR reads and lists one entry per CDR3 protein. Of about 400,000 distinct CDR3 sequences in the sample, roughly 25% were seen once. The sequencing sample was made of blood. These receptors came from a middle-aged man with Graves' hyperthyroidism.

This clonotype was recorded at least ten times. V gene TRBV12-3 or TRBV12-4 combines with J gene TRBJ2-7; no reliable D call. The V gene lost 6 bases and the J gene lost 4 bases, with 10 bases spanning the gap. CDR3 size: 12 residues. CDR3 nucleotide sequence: TGTGCCAGCAGCCTGACCCAGTACGAGCAGTACTTC. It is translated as CASSLTQYEQYF.

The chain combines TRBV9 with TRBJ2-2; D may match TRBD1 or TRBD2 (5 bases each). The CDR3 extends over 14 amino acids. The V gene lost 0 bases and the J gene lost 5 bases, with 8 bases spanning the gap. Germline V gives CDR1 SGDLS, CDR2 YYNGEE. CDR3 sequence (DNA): TGTGCCAGCAGCGTAGCTTGGGGGACCGGGGAGCTGTTTTTT. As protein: CASSVAWGTGELFF.

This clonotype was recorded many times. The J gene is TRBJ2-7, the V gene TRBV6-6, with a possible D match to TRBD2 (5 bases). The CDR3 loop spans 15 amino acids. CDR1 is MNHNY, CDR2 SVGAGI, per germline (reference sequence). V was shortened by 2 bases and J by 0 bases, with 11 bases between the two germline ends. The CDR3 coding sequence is TGTGCCAGCAGTTACCAGCGGATGAGCTCCTACGAGCAGTACTTC. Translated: CASSYQRMSSYEQYF.

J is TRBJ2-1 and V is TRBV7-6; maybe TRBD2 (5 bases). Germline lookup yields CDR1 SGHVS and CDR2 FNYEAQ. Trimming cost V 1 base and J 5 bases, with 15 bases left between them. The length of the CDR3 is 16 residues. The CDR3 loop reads CASSLEVSGRDNEQFF. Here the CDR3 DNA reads TGTGCCAGCAGCTTAGAGGTGAGCGGCCGGGACAATGAGCAGTTCTTC.

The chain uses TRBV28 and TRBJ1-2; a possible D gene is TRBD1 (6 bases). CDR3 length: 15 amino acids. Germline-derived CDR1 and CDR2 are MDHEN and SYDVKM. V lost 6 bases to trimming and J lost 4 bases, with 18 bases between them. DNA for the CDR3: TGTGCCAGCAGGAGCCGGGACATGTTACCCTATGGCTACACCTTC. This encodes CASRSRDMLPYGYTF.

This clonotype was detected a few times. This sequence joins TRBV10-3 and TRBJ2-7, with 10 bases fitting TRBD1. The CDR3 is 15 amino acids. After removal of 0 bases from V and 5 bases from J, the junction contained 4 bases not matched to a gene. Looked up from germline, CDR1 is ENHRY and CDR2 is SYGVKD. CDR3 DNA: TGTGCCATCAGTGAGTCGCTGACAGGGGGCGACGAGCAGTACTTC. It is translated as CAISESLTGGDEQYF.

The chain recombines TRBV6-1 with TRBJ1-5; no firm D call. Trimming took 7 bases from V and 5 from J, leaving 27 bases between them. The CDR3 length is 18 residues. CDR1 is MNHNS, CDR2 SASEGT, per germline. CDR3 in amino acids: CASTNGRPQVTPYQPQHF. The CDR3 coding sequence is TGTGCCAGCACGAACGGACGGCCTCAGGTTACCCCCTATCAGCCCCAGCATTTT.

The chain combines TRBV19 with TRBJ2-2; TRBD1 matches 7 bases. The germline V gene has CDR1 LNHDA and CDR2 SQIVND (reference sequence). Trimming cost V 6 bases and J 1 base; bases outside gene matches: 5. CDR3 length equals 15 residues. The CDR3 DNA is TGTGCCAGTAGCCCCGGGACAGTGAACACCGGGGAGCTGTTTTTT. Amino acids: CASSPGTVNTGELFF.

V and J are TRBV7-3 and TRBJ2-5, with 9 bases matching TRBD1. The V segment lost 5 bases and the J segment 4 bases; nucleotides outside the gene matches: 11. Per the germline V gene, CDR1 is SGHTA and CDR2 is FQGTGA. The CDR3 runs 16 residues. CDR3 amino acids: CASSPGGQGGRETQYF. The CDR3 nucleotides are TGTGCCAGCAGCCCTGGGGGACAGGGAGGCCGAGAGACCCAGTACTTC.

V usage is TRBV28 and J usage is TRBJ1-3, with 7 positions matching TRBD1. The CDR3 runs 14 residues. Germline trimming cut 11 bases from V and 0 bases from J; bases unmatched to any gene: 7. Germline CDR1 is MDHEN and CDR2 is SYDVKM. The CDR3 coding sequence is TGTGCCTGCTCAGGGGGACACTCTGGAAACACCATATATTTT. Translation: CACSGGHSGNTIYF.

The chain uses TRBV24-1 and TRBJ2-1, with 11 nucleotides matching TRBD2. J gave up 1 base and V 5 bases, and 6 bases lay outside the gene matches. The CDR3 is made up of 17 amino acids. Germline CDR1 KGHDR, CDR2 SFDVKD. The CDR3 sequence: CATSGTLAGGSYNEQFF. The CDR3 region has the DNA TGTGCCACCAGTGGAACCCTAGCGGGAGGTTCCTACAATGAGCAGTTCTTC.

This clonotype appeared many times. The CDR3 DNA reads TGTGCCAGCAGTTCGGGGCGAGGCACTGAAGCTTTCTTT. This gives the protein CASSSGRGTEAFF. The V gene is TRBV28, the J gene TRBJ1-1; the D gene is possibly TRBD1 (5 bases). The CDR3 has 13 amino acids. V lost 4 bases and J 4 bases, leaving 10 bases between the germline ends. CDR1 is MDHEN and CDR2 is SYDVKM in the germline V gene.

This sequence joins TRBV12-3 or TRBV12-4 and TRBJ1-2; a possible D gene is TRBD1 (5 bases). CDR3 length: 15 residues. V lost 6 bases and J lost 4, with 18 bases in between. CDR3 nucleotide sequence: TGTGCCAGCAGACCCGCAGACAGAGAATTCTATGGCTACACCTTC. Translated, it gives CASRPADREFYGYTF.

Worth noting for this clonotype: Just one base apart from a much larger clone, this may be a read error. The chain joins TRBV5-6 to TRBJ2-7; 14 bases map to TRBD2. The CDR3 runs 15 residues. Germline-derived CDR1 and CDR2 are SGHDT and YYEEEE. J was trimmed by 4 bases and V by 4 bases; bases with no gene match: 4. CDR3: CASSPGLAGDYEQYF. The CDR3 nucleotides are TGTGCCAGCAGCCCGGGACTAGCGGGAGATTACGAGCAGTACTTC.

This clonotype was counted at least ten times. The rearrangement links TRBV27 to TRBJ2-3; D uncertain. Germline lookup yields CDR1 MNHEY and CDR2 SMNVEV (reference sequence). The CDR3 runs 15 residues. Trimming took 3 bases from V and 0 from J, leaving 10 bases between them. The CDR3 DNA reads TGTGCCAGCAGTTTCGCGGAAGCTAGCACAGATACGCAGTATTTT. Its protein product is CASSFAEASTDTQYF.

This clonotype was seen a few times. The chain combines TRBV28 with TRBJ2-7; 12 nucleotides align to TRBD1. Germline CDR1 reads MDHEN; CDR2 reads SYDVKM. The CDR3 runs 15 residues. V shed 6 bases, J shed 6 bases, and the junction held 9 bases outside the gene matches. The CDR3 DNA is TGTGCCAGCAGGGCCGGGGGACAGGGGGCGGGCGAGCAGTACTTC. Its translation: CASRAGGQGAGEQYF.

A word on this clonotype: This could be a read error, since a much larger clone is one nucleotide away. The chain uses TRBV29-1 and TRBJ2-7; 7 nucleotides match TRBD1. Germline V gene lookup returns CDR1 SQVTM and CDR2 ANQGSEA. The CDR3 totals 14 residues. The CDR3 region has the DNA TGCGGCGTCATCCTGGACAGGCACCCCTACGAGCAGTACTTC. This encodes CGVILDRHPYEQYF.

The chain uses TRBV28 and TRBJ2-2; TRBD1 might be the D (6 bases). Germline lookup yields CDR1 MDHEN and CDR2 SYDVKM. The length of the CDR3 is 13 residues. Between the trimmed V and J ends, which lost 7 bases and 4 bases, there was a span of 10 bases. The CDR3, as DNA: TGTGCCAGCAAAGTAGGGGGCACCGGGGAGCTGTTTTTT. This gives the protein CASKVGGTGELFF. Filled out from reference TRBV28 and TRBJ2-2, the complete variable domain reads DVKVTQSSRYLVKRTGEKVFLECVQDMDHENMFWYRQDPGLGLRLIYFSYDVKMKEKGDIPEGYSVSREKKERFSLILESASTNQTSMYLCASKVGGTGELFFGEGSRLTVL.

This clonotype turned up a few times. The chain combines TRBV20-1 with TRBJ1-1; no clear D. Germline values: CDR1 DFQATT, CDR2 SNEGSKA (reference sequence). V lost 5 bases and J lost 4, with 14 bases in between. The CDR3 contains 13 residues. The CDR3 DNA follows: TGCAGTGCTGACCTCCAGGCGGGCACTGAAGCTTTCTTT. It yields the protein CSADLQAGTEAFF.